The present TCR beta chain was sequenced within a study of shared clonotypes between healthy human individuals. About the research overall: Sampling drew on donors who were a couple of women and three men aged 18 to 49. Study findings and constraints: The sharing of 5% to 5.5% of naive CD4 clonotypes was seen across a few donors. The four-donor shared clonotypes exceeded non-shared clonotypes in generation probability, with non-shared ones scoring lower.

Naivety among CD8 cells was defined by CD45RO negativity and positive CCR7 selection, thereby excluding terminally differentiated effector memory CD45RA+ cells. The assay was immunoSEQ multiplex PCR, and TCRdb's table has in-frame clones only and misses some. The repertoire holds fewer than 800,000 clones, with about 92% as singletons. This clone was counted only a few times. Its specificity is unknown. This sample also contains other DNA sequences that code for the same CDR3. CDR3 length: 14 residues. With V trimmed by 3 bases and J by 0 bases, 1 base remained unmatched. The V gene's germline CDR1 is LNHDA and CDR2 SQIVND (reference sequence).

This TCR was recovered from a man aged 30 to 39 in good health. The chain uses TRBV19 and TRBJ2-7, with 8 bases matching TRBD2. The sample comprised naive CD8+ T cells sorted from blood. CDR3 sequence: CASSIAGGSYEQYF. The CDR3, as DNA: TGTGCCAGTAGTATCGCGGGAGGCTCCTACGAGCAGTACTTC.